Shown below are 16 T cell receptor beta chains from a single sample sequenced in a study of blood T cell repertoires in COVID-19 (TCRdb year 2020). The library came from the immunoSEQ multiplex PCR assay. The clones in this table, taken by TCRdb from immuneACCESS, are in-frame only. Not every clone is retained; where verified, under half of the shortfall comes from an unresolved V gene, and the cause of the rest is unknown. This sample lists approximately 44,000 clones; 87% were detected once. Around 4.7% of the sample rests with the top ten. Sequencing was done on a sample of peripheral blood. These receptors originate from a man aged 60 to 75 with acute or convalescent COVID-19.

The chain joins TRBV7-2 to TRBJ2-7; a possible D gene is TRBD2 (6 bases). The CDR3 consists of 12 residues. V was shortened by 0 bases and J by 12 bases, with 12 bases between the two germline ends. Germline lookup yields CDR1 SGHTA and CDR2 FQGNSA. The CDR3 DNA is TGTGCCAGCAGCTTAGCGGGGGGTTGGAGGTACTTC. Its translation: CASSLAGGWRYF.

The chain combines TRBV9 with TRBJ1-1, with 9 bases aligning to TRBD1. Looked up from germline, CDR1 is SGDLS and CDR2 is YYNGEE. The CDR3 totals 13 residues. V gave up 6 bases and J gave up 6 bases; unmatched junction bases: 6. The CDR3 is CASTNRGPAEAFF. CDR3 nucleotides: TGTGCCAGCACTAACAGGGGGCCCGCTGAAGCTTTCTTT.

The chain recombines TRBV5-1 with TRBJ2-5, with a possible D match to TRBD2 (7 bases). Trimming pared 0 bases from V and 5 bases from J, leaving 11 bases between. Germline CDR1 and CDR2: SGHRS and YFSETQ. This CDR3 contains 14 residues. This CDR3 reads CASSLGGGAETQYF. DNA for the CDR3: TGCGCCAGCAGCTTGGGTGGGGGGGCTGAGACCCAGTACTTC.

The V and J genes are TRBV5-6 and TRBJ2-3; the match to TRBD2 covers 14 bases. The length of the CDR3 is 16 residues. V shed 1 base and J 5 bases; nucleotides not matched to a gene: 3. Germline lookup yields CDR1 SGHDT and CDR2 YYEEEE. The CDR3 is CASSLSGTSGGDTQYF. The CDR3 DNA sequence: TGTGCCAGCAGCTTGTCCGGGACTAGCGGGGGAGATACGCAGTATTTT.

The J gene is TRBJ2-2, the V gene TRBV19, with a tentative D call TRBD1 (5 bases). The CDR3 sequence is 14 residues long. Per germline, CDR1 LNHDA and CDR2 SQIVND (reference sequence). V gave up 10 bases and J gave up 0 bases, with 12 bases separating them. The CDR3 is CATMGHTNTGELFF. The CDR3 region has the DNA TGTGCCACCATGGGGCATACGAACACCGGGGAGCTGTTTTTT.

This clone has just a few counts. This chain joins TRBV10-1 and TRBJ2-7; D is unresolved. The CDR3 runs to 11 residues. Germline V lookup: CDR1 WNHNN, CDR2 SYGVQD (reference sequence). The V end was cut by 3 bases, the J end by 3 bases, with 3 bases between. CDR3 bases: TGCGCCAGCAGTGACAGCTACGAGCAGTACTTC. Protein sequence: CASSDSYEQYF.

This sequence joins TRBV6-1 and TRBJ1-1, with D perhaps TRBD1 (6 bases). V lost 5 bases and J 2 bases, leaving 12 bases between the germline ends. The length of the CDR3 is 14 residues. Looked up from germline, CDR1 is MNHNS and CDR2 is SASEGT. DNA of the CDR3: TGTGCCAGCAGTTCGGGGGGCTTAAACACTGAAGCTTTCTTT. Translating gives CASSSGGLNTEAFF.

The CDR3 DNA reads as TGTGCCACCAGTGATGGGTGGACAGGGGGCATTAACTATGGCTACACCTTC. Residues: CATSDGWTGGINYGYTF. The chain uses TRBV24-1 and TRBJ1-2; 11 nucleotides line up with TRBD1. V trimming: 3 bases; J trimming: 1 base; junction bases outside the gene matches: 6. This CDR3 has 17 amino acids. Germline V gives CDR1 KGHDR, CDR2 SFDVKD.

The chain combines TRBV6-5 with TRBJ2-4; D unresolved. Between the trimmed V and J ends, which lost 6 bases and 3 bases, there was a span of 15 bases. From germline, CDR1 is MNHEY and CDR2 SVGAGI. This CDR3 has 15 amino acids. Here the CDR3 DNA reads TGTGCCAGCAGCCCGACTCAGTTGGGCAAAAACATTCAGTACTTC. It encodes CASSPTQLGKNIQYF.

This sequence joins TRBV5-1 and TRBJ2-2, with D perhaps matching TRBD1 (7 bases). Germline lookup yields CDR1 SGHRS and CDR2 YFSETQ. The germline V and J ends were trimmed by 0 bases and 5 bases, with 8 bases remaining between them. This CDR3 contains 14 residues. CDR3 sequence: CASSLAGGTGELFF. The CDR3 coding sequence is TGCGCCAGCAGCTTGGCAGGGGGGACCGGGGAGCTGTTTTTT.

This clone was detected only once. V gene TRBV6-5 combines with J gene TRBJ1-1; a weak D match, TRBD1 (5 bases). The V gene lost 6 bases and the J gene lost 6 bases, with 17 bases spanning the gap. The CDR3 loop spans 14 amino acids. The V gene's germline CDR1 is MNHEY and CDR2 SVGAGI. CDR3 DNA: TGTGCCAGCAGGCCACAGGTCGCCCCTCCTGAAGCTTTCTTT. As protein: CASRPQVAPPEAFF.

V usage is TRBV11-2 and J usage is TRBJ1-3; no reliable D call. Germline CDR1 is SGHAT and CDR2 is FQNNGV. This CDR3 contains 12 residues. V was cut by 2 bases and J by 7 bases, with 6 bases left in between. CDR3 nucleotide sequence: TGTGCCAGCAGCTTAATCGTCAACACCATATATTTT. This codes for CASSLIVNTIYF.

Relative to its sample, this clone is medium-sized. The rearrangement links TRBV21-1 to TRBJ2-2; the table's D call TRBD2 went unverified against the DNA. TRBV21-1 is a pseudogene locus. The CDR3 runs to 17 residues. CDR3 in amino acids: CASSKGTSNENTGELFF. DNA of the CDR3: TGTGCCAGCAGCAAAGGGACTAGCAACGAGAACACCGGGGAGCTGTTTTTT.

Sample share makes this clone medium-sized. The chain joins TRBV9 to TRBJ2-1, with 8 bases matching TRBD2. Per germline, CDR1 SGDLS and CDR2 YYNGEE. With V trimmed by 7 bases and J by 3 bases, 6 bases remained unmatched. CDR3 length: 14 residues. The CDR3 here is CASSKAGDYNEQFF. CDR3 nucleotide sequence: TGTGCCAGCTCCAAAGCGGGGGACTACAATGAGCAGTTCTTC.

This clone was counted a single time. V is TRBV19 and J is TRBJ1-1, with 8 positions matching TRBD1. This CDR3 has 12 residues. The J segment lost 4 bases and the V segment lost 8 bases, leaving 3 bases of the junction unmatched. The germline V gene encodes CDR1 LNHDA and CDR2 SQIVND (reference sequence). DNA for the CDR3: TGTGCCAGTGGACAGGGTCCCACTGAAGCTTTCTTT. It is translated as CASGQGPTEAFF. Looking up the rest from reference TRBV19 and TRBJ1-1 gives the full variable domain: DGGITQSPKYLFRKEGQNVTLSCEQNLNHDAMYWYRQDPGQGLRLIYYSQIVNDFQKGDIAEGYSVSREKKESFPLTVTSAQKNPTAFYLCASGQGPTEAFFGQGTRLTVV.

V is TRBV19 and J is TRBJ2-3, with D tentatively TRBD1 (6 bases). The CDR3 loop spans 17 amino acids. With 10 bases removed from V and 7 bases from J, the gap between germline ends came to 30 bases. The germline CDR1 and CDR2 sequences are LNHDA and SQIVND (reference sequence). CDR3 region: CATALFHTLTGINTQYF. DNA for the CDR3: TGTGCCACCGCCCTTTTCCACACTCTCACAGGGATTAATACGCAGTATTTT.